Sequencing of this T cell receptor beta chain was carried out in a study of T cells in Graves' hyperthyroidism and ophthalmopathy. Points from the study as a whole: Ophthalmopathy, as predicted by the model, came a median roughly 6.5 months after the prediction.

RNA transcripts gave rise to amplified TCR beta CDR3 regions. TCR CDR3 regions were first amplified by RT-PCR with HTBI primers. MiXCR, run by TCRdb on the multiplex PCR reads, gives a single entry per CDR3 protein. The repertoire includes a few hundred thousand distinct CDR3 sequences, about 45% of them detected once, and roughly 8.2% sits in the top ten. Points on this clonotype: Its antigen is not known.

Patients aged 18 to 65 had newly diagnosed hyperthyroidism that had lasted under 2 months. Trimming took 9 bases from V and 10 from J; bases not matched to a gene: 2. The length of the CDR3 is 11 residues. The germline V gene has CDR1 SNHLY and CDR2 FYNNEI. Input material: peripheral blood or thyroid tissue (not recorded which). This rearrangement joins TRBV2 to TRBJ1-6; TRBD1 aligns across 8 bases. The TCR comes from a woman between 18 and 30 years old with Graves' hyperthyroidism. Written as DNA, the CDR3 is TGTGCCAGGGACAGGGACTCACCCCTCCACTTT. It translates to CARDRDSPLHF. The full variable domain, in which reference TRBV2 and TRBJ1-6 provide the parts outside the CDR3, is EPEVTQTPSHQVTQMGQEVILRCVPISNHLYFYWYRQILGQKVEFLVSFYNNEISEKSEIFDDQFSVERPDGSNFTLKIRSTKLEDSAMYFCARDRDSPLHFGNGTRLTVT.